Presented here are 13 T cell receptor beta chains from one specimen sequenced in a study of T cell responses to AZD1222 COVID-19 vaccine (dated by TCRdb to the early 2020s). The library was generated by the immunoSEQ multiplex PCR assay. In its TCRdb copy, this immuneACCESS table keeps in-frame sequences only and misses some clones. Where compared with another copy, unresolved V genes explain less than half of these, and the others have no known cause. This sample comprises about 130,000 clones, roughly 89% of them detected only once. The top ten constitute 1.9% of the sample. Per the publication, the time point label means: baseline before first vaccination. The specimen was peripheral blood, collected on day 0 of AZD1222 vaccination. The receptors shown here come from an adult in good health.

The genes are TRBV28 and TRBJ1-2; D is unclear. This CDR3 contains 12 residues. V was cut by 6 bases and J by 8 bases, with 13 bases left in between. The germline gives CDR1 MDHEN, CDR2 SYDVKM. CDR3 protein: CASSLALRGYTF. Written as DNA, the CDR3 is TGTGCCAGCAGCTTGGCGCTGAGGGGCTACACCTTC.

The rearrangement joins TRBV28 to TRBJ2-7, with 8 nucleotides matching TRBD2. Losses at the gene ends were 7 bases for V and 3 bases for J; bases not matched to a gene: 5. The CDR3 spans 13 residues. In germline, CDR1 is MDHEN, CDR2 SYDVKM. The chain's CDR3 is CASTGLAGYEQYF. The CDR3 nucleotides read TGTGCCAGCACCGGACTAGCTGGCTACGAGCAGTACTTC.

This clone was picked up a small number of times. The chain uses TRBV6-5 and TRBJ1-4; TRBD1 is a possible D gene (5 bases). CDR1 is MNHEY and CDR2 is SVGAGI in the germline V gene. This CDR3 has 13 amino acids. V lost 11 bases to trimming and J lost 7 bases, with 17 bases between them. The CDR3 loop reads CAASSGDSEKLFF. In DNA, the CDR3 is TGTGCCGCTTCGTCGGGTGACAGTGAAAAACTGTTTTTT.

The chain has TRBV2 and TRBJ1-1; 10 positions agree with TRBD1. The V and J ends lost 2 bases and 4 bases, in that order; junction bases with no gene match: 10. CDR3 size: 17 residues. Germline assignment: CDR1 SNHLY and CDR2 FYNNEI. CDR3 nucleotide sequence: TGTGCCAGCAGTGAAAGCTACCGGGACAGGGGATCCACTGAAGCTTTCTTT. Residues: CASSESYRDRGSTEAFF.

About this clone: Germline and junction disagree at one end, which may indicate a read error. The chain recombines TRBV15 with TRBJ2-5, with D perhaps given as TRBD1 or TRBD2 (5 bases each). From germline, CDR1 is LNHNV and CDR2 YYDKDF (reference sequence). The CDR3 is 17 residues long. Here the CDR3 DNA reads TGTGCCACCAGCCGAGATGATGGCCCGGGGCCCCAAGAGACCCAGTACTTC. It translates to CATSRDDGPGPQETQYF.

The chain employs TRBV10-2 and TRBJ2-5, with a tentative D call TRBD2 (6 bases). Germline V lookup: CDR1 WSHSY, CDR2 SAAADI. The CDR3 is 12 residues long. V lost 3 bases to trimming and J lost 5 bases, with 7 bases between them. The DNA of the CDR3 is TGCGCCAGCAGTGATGGGGGGGAGACCCAGTACTTC. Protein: CASSDGGETQYF.

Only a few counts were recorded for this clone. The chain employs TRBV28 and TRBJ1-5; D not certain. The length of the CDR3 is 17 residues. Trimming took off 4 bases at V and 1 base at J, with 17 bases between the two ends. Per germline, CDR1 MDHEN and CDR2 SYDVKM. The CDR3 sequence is CASSYPPRVRSNQPQHF. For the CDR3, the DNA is TGTGCCAGCAGTTATCCCCCCCGGGTTAGGAGCAATCAGCCCCAGCATTTT.

CDR3 bases: TGTGCCTTCGACAGGGCTGGAAACACCATATATTTT. Protein product: CAFDRAGNTIYF. The rearrangement links TRBV30 to TRBJ1-3; 7 positions agree with TRBD1. Per germline, CDR1 GTSNPN and CDR2 SVGIG (reference sequence). V lost 7 bases, J lost 2 bases, and 2 bases stayed unmatched. The CDR3 is 12 residues long. The full variable domain, rest sourced from reference TRBV30 and TRBJ1-3, is SQTIHQWPATLVQPVGSPLSLECTVEGTSNPNLYWYRQAAGRGLQLLFYSVGIGQISSEVPQNLSASRPQDRQFILSSKKLLLSDSGFYLCAFDRAGNTIYFGEGSWLTVV.

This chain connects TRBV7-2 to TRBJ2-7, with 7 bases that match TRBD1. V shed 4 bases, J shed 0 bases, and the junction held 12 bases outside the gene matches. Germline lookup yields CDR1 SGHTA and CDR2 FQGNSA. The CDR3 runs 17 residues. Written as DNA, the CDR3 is TGTGCCAGCAGCTGGAAAGTTAACCGGGACAGCTCCTACGAGCAGTACTTC. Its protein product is CASSWKVNRDSSYEQYF.

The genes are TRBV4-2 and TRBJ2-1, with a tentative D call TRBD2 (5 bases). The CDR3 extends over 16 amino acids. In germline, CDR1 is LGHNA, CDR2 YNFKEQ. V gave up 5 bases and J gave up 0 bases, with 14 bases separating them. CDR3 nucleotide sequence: TGTGCCAGCAGCGCCCCCCCCCGGGGCTCCTACAATGAGCAGTTCTTC. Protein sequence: CASSAPPRGSYNEQFF.

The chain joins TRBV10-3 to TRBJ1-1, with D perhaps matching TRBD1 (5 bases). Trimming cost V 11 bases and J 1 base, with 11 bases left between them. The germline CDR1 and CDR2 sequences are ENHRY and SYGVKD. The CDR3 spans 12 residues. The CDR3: CAVSGGNTEAFF. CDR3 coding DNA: TGTGCCGTTAGCGGGGGGAACACTGAAGCTTTCTTT.

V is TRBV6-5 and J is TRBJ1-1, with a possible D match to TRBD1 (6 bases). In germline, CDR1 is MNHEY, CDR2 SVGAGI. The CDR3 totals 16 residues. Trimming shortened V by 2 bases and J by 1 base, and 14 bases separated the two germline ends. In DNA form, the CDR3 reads TGTGCCAGCAGTTACGACGGGGGCCACGGGAACACTGAAGCTTTCTTT. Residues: CASSYDGGHGNTEAFF.

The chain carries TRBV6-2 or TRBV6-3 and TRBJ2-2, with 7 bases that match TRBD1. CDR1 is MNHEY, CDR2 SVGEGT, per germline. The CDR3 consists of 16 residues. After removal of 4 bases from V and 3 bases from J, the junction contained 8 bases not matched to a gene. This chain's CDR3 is CASSSGRQGYTGELFF. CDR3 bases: TGTGCCAGCAGTTCGGGGAGACAGGGTTACACCGGGGAGCTGTTTTTT.